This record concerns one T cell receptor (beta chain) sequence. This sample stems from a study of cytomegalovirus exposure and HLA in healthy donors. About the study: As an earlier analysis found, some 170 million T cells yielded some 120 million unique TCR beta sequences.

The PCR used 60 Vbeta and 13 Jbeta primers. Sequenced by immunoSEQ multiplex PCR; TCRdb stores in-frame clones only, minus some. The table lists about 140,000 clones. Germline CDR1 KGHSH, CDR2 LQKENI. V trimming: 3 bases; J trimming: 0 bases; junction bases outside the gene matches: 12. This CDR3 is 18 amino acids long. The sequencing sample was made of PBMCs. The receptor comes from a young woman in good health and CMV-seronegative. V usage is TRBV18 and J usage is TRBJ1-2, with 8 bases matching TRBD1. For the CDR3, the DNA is TGTGCCAGCTCACCGGAACAGGGGGGGACGGCGGCTAACTATGGCTACACCTTC. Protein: CASSPEQGGTAANYGYTF.